This T cell receptor beta chain was identified during a study of T cells in Graves' hyperthyroidism and ophthalmopathy. CDR1 is MNHNS, CDR2 SASEGT, per germline. V lost 9 bases, J lost 4 bases, and 12 bases lay in between. This CDR3 comprises 13 residues. Amplification yielded TCR beta CDR3 regions, with RNA transcripts as the source. First-round RT-PCR with HTBI primers amplified the TCR CDR3 region. TCRdb independently ran MiXCR on the multiplex PCR reads; one entry per CDR3 protein. The sample lists roughly 660,000 distinct CDR3 sequences, roughly 17% occurring once. Newly diagnosed patients aged 18 to 65 had hyperthyroidism of under 2 months' duration. PBMCs stemmed from approximately 10 ml fresh peripheral blood. Study-wide results and caveats: Ophthalmopathy was told apart from stable hyperthyroidism by a 13 V-J model. Ophthalmopathy, which appeared later, was predicted by the model a median around 6 months before onset.

Worth noting for this clonotype: As yet, its antigen is unknown.

The sample was blood. The TCR originated in a man in his forties or fifties with Graves' hyperthyroidism. The chain is built from TRBV6-1 and TRBJ1-4; D uncertain. This CDR3 reads CASLTAVNEKLFF. The CDR3 DNA follows: TGTGCCAGTCTAACAGCCGTTAATGAAAAACTGTTTTTT.